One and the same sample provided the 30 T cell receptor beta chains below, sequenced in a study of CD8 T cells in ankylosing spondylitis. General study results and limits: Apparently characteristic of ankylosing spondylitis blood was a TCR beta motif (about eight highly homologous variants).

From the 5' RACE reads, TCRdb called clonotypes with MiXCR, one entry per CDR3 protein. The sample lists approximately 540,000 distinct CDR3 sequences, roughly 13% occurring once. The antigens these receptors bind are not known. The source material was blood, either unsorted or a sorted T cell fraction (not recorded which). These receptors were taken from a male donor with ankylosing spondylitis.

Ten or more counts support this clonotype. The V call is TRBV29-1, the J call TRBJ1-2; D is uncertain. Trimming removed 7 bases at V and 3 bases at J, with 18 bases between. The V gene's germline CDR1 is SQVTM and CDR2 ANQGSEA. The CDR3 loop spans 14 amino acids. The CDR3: CSAPFAGRDYGYTF. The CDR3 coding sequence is TGCAGCGCCCCCTTCGCGGGGAGGGACTATGGCTACACCTTC.

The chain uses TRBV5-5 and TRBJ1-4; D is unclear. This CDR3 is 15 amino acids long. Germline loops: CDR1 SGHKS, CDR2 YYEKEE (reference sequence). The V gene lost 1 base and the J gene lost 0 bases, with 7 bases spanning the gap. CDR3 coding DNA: TGTGCCAGCAGCTTGACGACTTCAACTAATGAAAAACTGTTTTTT. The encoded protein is CASSLTTSTNEKLFF.

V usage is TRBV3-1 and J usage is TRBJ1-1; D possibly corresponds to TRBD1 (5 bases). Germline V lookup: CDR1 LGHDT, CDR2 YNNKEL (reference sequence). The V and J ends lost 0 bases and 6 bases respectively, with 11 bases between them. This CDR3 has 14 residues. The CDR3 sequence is CASSQEHSGAEAFF. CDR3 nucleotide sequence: TGTGCCAGCAGCCAAGAGCATTCGGGGGCTGAAGCTTTCTTT. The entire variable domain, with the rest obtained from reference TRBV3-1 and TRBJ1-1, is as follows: DTAVSQTPKYLVTQMGNDKSIKCEQNLGHDTMYWYKQDSKKFLKIMFSYNNKELIINETVPNRFSPKSPDKAHLNLHINSLELGDSAVYFCASSQEHSGAEAFFGQGTRLTVV.

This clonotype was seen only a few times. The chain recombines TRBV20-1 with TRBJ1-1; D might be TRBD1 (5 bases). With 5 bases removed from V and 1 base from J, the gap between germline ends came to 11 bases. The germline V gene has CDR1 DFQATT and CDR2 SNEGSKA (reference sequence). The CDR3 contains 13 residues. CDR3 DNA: TGCAGTGCTTCGGGACGGCAGAACACTGAAGCTTTCTTT. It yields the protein CSASGRQNTEAFF.

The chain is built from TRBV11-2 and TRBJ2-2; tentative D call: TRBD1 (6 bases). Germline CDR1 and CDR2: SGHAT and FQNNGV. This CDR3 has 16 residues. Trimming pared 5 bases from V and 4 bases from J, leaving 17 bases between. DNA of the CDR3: TGTGCCAGCAGCCCAGGGGCCAATTTCGGCACCGGGGAGCTGTTTTTT. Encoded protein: CASSPGANFGTGELFF.

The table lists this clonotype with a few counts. The CDR3: CASSQDTSRGLGNQPQHF. DNA of the CDR3: TGTGCCAGCAGCCAGGACACGTCCCGGGGGCTAGGCAATCAGCCCCAGCATTTT. The V call is TRBV5-6, the J call TRBJ1-5, with TRBD1 as a possible D gene (6 bases). The CDR3 is 18 residues long. The germline V gene encodes CDR1 SGHDT and CDR2 YYEEEE. V gave up 4 bases and J gave up 2 bases, with 22 bases separating them.

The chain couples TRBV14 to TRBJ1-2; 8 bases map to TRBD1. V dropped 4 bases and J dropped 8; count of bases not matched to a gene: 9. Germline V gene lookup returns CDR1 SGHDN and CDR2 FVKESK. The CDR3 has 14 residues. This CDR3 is CASSRDRSSRGYTF. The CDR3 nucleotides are TGTGCCAGCAGCCGGGACAGGTCATCGAGGGGCTACACCTTC.

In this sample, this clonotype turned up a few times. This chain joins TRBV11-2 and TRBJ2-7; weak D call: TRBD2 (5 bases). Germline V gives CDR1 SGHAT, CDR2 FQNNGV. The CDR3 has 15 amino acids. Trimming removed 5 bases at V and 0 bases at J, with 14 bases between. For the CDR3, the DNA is TGTGCCAGCAGCCGCGGACTCCCGAGCTCCTACGAGCAGTACGTC. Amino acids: CASSRGLPSSYEQYV.

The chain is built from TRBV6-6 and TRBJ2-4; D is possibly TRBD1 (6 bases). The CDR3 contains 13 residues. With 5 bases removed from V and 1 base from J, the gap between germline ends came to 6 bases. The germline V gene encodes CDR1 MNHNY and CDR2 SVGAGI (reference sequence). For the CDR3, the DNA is TGTGCCAGCAGTCAGGGGGCCAAAAACATTCAGTACTTC. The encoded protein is CASSQGAKNIQYF.

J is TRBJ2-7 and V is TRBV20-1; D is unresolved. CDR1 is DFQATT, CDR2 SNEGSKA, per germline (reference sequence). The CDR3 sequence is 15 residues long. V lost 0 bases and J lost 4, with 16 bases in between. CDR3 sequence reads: CSARDHRLTIYEQYF. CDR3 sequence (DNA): TGCAGTGCTAGAGATCACAGATTGACCATATACGAGCAGTACTTC.

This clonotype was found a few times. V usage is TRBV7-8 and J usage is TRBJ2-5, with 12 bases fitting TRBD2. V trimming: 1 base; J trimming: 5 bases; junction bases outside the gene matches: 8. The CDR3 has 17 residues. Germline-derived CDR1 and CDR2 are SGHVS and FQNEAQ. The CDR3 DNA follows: TGTGCCAGCAGCTTAGGGTCTAGCGGGAGGGCCTGGGAGACCCAGTACTTC. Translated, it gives CASSLGSSGRAWETQYF. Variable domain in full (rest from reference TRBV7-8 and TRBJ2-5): GAGVSQSPRYKVAKRGQDVALRCDPISGHVSLFWYQQALGQGPEFLTYFQNEAQLDKSGLPSDRFFAERPEGSVSTLKIQRTQQEDSAVYLCASSLGSSGRAWETQYFGPGTRLLVL.

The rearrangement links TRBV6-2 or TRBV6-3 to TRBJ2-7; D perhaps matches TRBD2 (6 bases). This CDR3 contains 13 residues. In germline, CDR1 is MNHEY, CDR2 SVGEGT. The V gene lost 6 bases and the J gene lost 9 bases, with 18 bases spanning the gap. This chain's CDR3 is CASRRTTYERQYV. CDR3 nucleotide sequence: TGTGCCAGCAGACGGACTACCTACGAGCGGCAGTACGTC.

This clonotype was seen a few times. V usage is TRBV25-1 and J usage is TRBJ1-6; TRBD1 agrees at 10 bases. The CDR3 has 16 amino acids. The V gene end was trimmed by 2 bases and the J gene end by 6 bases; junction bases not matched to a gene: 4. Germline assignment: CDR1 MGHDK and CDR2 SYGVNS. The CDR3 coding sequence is TGTGCCAGCAGTGAAGGGACAGGGGCGTTTAATTCACCCCTCCACTTT. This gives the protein CASSEGTGAFNSPLHF.

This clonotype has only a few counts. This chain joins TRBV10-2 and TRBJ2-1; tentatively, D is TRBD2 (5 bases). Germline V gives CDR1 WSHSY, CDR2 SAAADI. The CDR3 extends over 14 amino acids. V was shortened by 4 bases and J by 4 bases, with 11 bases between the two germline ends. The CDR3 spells CASSVSGSYNEQFF. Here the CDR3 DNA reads TGCGCCAGCAGTGTCTCGGGATCATACAATGAGCAGTTCTTC.

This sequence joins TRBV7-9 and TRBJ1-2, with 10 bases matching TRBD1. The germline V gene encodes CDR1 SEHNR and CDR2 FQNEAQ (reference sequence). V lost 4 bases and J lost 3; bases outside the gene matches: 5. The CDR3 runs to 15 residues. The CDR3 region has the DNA TGTGCCAGCAGCTCGGGACAGGGGATGGACTATGGCTACACCTTC. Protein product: CASSSGQGMDYGYTF.

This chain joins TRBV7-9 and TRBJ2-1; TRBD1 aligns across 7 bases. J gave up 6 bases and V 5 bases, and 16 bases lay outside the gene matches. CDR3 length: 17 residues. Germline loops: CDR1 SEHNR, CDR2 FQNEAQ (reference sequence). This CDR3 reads CASSPPWDRSKGNEQFF. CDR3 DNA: TGTGCCAGCAGCCCACCATGGGACAGAAGTAAGGGCAATGAGCAGTTCTTC.

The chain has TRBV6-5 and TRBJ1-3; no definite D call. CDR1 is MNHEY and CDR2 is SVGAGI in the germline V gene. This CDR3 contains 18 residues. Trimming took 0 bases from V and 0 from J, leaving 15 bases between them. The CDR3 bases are TGTGCCAGCAGTTACTCGCCCATGGCAAGCCCCTCTGGAAACACCATATATTTT. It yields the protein CASSYSPMASPSGNTIYF.

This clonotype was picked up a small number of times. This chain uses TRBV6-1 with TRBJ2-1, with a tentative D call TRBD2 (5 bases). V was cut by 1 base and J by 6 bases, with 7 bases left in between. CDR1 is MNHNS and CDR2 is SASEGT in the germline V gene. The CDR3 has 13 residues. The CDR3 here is CASSEGGPNEQFF. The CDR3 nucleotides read TGTGCCAGCAGTGAAGGAGGGCCCAATGAGCAGTTCTTC.

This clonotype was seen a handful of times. The CDR3 loop reads CASSERGPYDTQYF. As DNA, the CDR3 is TGCGCCAGCAGCGAGCGGGGCCCCTACGATACGCAGTATTTT. The rearrangement uses TRBV10-2 and TRBJ2-3; TRBD2 matches at 7 bases. The CDR3 is 14 residues long. J gave up 6 bases and V 6 bases, and 9 bases lay outside the gene matches. In germline, CDR1 is WSHSY, CDR2 SAAADI.

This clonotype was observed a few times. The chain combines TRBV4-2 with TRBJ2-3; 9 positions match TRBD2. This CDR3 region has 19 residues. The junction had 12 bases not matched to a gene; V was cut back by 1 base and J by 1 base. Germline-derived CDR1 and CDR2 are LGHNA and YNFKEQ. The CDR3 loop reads CASSQGWGSGSSGTDTQYF. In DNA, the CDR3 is TGTGCCAGCAGCCAAGGGTGGGGTAGCGGGAGTAGCGGCACAGATACGCAGTATTTT.

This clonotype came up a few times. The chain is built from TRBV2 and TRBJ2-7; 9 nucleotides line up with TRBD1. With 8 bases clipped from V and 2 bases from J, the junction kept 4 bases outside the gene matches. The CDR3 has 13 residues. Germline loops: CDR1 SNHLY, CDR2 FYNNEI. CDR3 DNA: TGTGCCAGCCAGCGACAGGGGGCCTACGAGCAGTACTTC. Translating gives CASQRQGAYEQYF.

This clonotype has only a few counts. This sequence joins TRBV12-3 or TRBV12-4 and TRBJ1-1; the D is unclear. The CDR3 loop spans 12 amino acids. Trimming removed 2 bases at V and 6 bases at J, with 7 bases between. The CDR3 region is CASSLRWAEAFF. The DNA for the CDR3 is TGTGCCAGCAGTTTACGGTGGGCTGAAGCTTTCTTT.

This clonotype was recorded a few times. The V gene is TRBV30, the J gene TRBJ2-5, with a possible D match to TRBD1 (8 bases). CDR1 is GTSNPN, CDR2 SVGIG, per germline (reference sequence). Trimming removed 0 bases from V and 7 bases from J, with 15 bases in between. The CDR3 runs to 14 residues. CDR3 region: CAWSVQGGLATQYF. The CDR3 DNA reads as TGTGCCTGGAGTGTACAGGGGGGGCTTGCGACCCAGTACTTC. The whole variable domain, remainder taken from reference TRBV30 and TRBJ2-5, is SQTIHQWPATLVQPVGSPLSLECTVEGTSNPNLYWYRQAAGRGLQLLFYSVGIGQISSEVPQNLSASRPQDRQFILSSKKLLLSDSGFYLCAWSVQGGLATQYFGPGTRLLVL.

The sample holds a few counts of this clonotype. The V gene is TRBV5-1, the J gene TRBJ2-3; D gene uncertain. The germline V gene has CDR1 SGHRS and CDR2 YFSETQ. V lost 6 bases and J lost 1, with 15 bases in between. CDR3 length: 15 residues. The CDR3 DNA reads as TGCGCCAGCACCGCCGGCACCCAGCGCACAGATACGCAGTATTTT. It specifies CASTAGTQRTDTQYF.

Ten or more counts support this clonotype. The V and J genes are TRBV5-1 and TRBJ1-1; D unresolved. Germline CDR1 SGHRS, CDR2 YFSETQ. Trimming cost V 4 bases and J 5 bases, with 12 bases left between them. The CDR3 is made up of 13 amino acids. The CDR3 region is CASSPQPGTEAFF. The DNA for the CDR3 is TGCGCCAGCAGCCCCCAGCCGGGGACTGAAGCTTTCTTT.

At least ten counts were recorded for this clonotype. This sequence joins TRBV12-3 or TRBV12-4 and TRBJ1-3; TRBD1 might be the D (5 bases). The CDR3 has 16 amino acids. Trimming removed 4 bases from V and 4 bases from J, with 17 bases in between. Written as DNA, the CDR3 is TGTGCCAGCAGTTCCCCAGGCAGGGTGACCGGAAACACCATATATTTT. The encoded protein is CASSSPGRVTGNTIYF.

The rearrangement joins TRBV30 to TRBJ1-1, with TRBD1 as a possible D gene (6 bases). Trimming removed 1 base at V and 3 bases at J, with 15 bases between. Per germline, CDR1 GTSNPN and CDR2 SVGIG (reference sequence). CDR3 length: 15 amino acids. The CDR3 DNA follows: TGTGCCTGGAGTGATGGGGGGGCTGGGGACACTGAAGCTTTCTTT. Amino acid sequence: CAWSDGGAGDTEAFF.

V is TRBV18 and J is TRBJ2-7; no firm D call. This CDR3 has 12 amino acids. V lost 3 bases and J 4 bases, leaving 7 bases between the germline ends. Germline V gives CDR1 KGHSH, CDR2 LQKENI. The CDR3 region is CASSPGEYEQYF. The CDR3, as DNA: TGTGCCAGCTCACCTGGGGAATACGAGCAGTACTTC.

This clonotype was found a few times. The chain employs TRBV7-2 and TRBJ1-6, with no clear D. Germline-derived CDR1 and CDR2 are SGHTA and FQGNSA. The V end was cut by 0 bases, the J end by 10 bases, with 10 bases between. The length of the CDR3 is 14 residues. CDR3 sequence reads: CASSLAVHGSPLHF. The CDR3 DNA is TGTGCCAGCAGCTTAGCGGTCCATGGATCACCCCTCCACTTT.

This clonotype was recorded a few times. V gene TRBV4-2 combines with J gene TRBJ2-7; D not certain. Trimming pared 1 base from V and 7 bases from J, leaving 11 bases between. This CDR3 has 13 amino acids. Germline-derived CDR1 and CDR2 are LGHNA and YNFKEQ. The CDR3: CASSQGRRDEQYV. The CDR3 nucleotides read TGTGCCAGCAGCCAAGGGCGAAGGGATGAGCAGTACGTC.